Following are 29 T cell receptor beta chains from one sample sequenced in a study of cytomegalovirus exposure and HLA in healthy donors. PCR amplification relied on 60 Vbeta primers (plus 13 Jbeta primers). The assay was immunoSEQ multiplex PCR, and TCRdb's table has in-frame clones only and misses some. The data contain around 94,000 clones, around four fifths of them singletons. Sequenced material: PBMCs. Source of these receptors: a woman aged 40 to 50 in good health and CMV-seronegative.

V is TRBV5-1 and J is TRBJ1-2; D gene uncertain. Germline V gives CDR1 SGHRS, CDR2 YFSETQ. With 0 bases removed from V and 3 bases from J, the gap between germline ends came to 9 bases. The CDR3 runs to 14 residues. Written as DNA, the CDR3 is TGCGCCAGCAGCTTGGGAGGTCCGGACTATGGCTACACCTTC. It specifies CASSLGGPDYGYTF.

The chain combines TRBV12-5 with TRBJ1-1, with D tentatively TRBD1 (6 bases). Trimming removed 8 bases from V and 4 bases from J, with 20 bases in between. In germline, CDR1 is LGHNT, CDR2 FRNRAP. The CDR3 runs to 15 residues. CDR3 DNA sequence: TGTGCTAGTACTGGGGGGGCCCCCTGGGGCACTGAAGCTTTCTTT. This gives the protein CASTGGAPWGTEAFF.

This chain links TRBV9 with TRBJ2-7, with 11 bases matching TRBD1. This CDR3 has 15 amino acids. With 0 bases clipped from V and 2 bases from J, the junction kept 1 base outside the gene matches. Germline CDR1 and CDR2: SGDLS and YYNGEE. CDR3 sequence reads: CASSVGTGGPYEQYF. The DNA for the CDR3 is TGTGCCAGCAGCGTAGGGACAGGGGGCCCCTACGAGCAGTACTTC.

This clone was observed a handful of times. The chain recombines TRBV2 with TRBJ2-7, with TRBD2 matching over 8 bases. The V and J ends lost 2 bases and 3 bases, in that order; junction bases with no gene match: 9. The germline gives CDR1 SNHLY, CDR2 FYNNEI. The CDR3 contains 16 residues. CDR3: CASSEFSGTERYEQYF. The CDR3 DNA reads as TGTGCCAGCAGTGAATTTAGCGGGACGGAACGCTACGAGCAGTACTTC.

This sequence joins TRBV7-8 and TRBJ1-1; possibly TRBD1 for D (5 bases). The V end lost 7 bases, the J end lost 1 base, and 16 bases lay between the germline ends. CDR3 size: 15 residues. Germline V gene data show CDR1 as SGHVS and CDR2 as FQNEAQ. CDR3 in amino acids: CASTTAGTGNTEAFF. The CDR3 DNA reads TGTGCCAGCACGACGGCCGGGACTGGGAACACTGAAGCTTTCTTT.

This clone occurred a few times. This chain joins TRBV4-2 and TRBJ1-1; the match to TRBD1 covers 10 bases. Trimming cost V 0 bases and J 8 bases; bases outside gene matches: 9. CDR3 length: 16 amino acids. The germline gives CDR1 LGHNA, CDR2 YNFKEQ. CDR3 sequence: CASSQDFGQGVMEAFF. In DNA, the CDR3 is TGTGCCAGCAGCCAAGACTTCGGACAGGGGGTTATGGAAGCTTTCTTT.

The genes are TRBV7-2 and TRBJ2-7, with D perhaps matching TRBD1 (5 bases). V was cut by 4 bases and J by 2 bases, with 15 bases left in between. Germline CDR1 reads SGHTA; CDR2 reads FQGNSA. The CDR3 consists of 15 residues. The CDR3 loop reads CASSSGMGRTYEQYF. The CDR3 DNA is TGTGCCAGCAGCTCAGGTATGGGGCGGACCTACGAGCAGTACTTC.

V gene TRBV27 combines with J gene TRBJ2-7; 11 bases line up with TRBD1. The CDR3 consists of 14 residues. From germline, CDR1 is MNHEY and CDR2 SMNVEV (reference sequence). Trimming removed 5 bases from V and 6 bases from J; junction bases left unmatched: 6. DNA of the CDR3: TGTGCCAGCAGTATCTCCGGGACAGGGGGCGAGCAGTACTTC. Translating it yields CASSISGTGGEQYF.

The rearrangement links TRBV18 to TRBJ2-1; D gene ambiguous. The germline gives CDR1 KGHSH, CDR2 LQKENI. V was pared by 2 bases and J by 5 bases, with 13 bases between. The CDR3 length is 15 residues. The DNA of the CDR3 is TGTGCCAGCTCACCAACTCTTTTGAGGCACAATGAGCAGTTCTTC. This gives the protein CASSPTLLRHNEQFF.

This clone was observed a handful of times. The chain employs TRBV9 and TRBJ2-2; 12 nucleotides match TRBD2. This CDR3 spans 15 amino acids. V was pared by 6 bases and J by 8 bases, with 8 bases of the junction left unmatched. Per the germline V gene, CDR1 is SGDLS and CDR2 is YYNGEE. CDR3 protein: CASTASGGAFGELFF. DNA of the CDR3: TGTGCCAGCACCGCTAGCGGGGGGGCATTTGGGGAGCTGTTTTTT.

The chain carries TRBV11-2 and TRBJ2-7; D uncertain. Germline V gene data show CDR1 as SGHAT and CDR2 as FQNNGV. V lost 3 bases to trimming and J lost 2 bases, with 8 bases between them. The CDR3 totals 13 residues. The CDR3 spells CASSLPEAYEQYF. DNA of the CDR3: TGTGCCAGCAGCTTGCCAGAAGCCTACGAGCAGTACTTC.

The chain uses TRBV7-8 and TRBJ2-1; 10 bases line up with TRBD2. Unmatched junction bases numbered 13, after V lost 3 bases and J lost 5 bases. Germline V gives CDR1 SGHVS, CDR2 FQNEAQ. CDR3 length: 18 amino acids. CDR3 in DNA: TGTGCCAGCAGCTTTTCTGGCCCGGGACTAGCGAAGAACAATGAGCAGTTCTTC. Translating gives CASSFSGPGLAKNNEQFF.

The V and J genes are TRBV13 and TRBJ1-1, with D unclear. The V end lost 2 bases, the J end lost 1 base, and 5 bases lay between the germline ends. The germline CDR1 and CDR2 sequences are PRHDT and FYEKMQ (reference sequence). The CDR3 is 13 amino acids. The CDR3 reads CASSLFRNTEAFF. CDR3 nucleotide sequence: TGTGCCAGCAGCTTATTCAGGAACACTGAAGCTTTCTTT.

The chain couples TRBV11-3 to TRBJ1-2, with D tentatively TRBD1 (5 bases). This CDR3 is built from 17 residues. Germline V CDR1 and CDR2: SGHNT, YENEEA. V shed 0 bases and J shed 2 bases, with 16 bases lying between them. The CDR3 sequence is CASSLEKTTGVNYGYTF. The DNA of the CDR3 is TGTGCCAGCAGCTTAGAAAAGACTACGGGGGTGAACTATGGCTACACCTTC.

The table lists this clone with a count of one. V gene TRBV7-2 combines with J gene TRBJ2-7; 7 bases agree with TRBD1. After removal of 3 bases from V and 2 bases from J, the junction contained 4 bases not matched to a gene. This CDR3 region has 14 residues. CDR1 and CDR2 from the germline V gene are SGHTA and FQGNSA. CDR3 protein: CASSLGTVPYEQYF. CDR3 bases: TGTGCCAGCAGCTTGGGGACAGTACCCTACGAGCAGTACTTC.

This clone was found a few times. This chain links TRBV7-9 with TRBJ2-5; D possibly corresponds to TRBD1 (6 bases). V was clipped by 2 bases and J by 5 bases, with 9 bases between them. Germline V gene sequence: CDR1 SEHNR, CDR2 FQNEAQ (reference sequence). This CDR3 contains 13 residues. The CDR3 loop reads CASSLQGKETQYF. The CDR3 bases are TGTGCCAGCAGCTTACAGGGGAAGGAGACCCAGTACTTC.

Turning to this clone: At one end, the junction sequence differs from germline, possibly due to a read error. This chain links TRBV7-9 with TRBJ1-5; D gene unclear. The V gene's germline CDR1 is SEHNR and CDR2 FQNEAQ (reference sequence). This CDR3 is built from 12 residues. In DNA, the CDR3 is TGTTCCAGCAGTGCGGGCACCCAGCCCCAGCATTTT. This translates into CSSSAGTQPQHF.

The V call is TRBV28, the J call TRBJ1-5, with TRBD1 matching over 8 bases. Trimming cost V 6 bases and J 5 bases; bases outside gene matches: 9. The CDR3 is made up of 15 amino acids. Germline CDR1 MDHEN, CDR2 SYDVKM. Here the CDR3 reads CASSVQGARHQPQHF. CDR3 DNA: TGTGCCAGCAGCGTTCAGGGGGCGAGGCATCAGCCCCAGCATTTT. The variable domain in full, with the rest retrieved from reference TRBV28 and TRBJ1-5, is DVKVTQSSRYLVKRTGEKVFLECVQDMDHENMFWYRQDPGLGLRLIYFSYDVKMKEKGDIPEGYSVSREKKERFSLILESASTNQTSMYLCASSVQGARHQPQHFGDGTRLSIL.

The CDR3 spells CAWGPLPPNTEAFF. The CDR3 DNA reads as TGTGCCTGGGGGCCCCTACCGCCTAACACTGAAGCTTTCTTT. V gene TRBV30 combines with J gene TRBJ1-1, with no clear D. The CDR3 totals 14 residues. V shed 5 bases and J shed 2 bases, with 15 bases lying between them. The germline V gene encodes CDR1 GTSNPN and CDR2 SVGIG (reference sequence).

This clone was seen only a few times. This chain joins TRBV5-1 and TRBJ1-5, with 9 bases that match TRBD1. CDR3 length: 14 amino acids. Germline V gene lookup returns CDR1 SGHRS and CDR2 YFSETQ. Losses at the gene ends were 3 bases for V and 6 bases for J; bases not matched to a gene: 4. Here the CDR3 DNA reads TGCGCCAGCAGCTCGGGACAGGGAGGTCAGCCCCAGCATTTT. It is translated as CASSSGQGGQPQHF.

In DNA form, the CDR3 reads TGTGCCAGCAGCCTTGGACAGGGAGGGAGCTATGGCTACACCTTC. It is translated as CASSLGQGGSYGYTF. The genes are TRBV7-6 and TRBJ1-2; TRBD1 matches at 8 bases. Germline V gene data show CDR1 as SGHVS and CDR2 as FNYEAQ. The junction had 9 bases not matched to a gene; V was cut back by 5 bases and J by 4 bases. CDR3 length equals 15 residues.

The gene calls are TRBV7-9 and TRBJ2-1; D is undetermined. The V end lost 6 bases, the J end lost 9 bases, and 12 bases lay between the germline ends. This CDR3 has 12 residues. From germline, CDR1 is SEHNR and CDR2 FQNEAQ (reference sequence). CDR3 sequence: CASSARSSEQFF. The CDR3 region has the DNA TGTGCCAGCAGTGCCCGTTCCAGTGAGCAGTTCTTC.

This clone is a singleton in its sample. This chain connects TRBV20-1 to TRBJ2-5; no clear D. CDR3 length: 11 amino acids. Per germline, CDR1 DFQATT and CDR2 SNEGSKA (reference sequence). The V end was cut by 1 base, the J end by 2 bases, with 2 bases between. The CDR3 protein is CSARAQETQYF. The CDR3 DNA sequence: TGCAGTGCTAGAGCACAAGAGACCCAGTACTTC.

The gene calls are TRBV11-2 and TRBJ1-1; the D is unclear. This CDR3 has 13 residues. The germline V and J ends were trimmed by 0 bases and 1 base, with 3 bases remaining between them. The V gene's germline CDR1 is SGHAT and CDR2 FQNNGV. Here the CDR3 DNA reads TGTGCCAGCAGCTTAGAGAGGAACACTGAAGCTTTCTTT. As protein: CASSLERNTEAFF.

V and J are TRBV28 and TRBJ2-1, with a tentative D call TRBD1 (6 bases). Germline V lookup: CDR1 MDHEN, CDR2 SYDVKM. V was clipped by 5 bases and J by 7 bases, with 18 bases between them. The length of the CDR3 is 15 residues. In DNA, the CDR3 is TGTGCCAGCAGTAGGGCCGGCGGCCAGGGGAATGAGCAGTTCTTC. This sequence encodes CASSRAGGQGNEQFF.

The gene calls are TRBV27 and TRBJ1-6; tentative D call: TRBD1 (5 bases). V lost 6 bases and J lost 2, with 11 bases in between. CDR1 MNHEY and CDR2 SMNVEV come from the germline V gene (reference sequence). This CDR3 has 15 amino acids. Here the CDR3 reads CASRYRTPYNSPLHF. CDR3 coding DNA: TGTGCCAGCAGGTACCGGACACCCTATAATTCACCCCTCCACTTT.

This rearrangement joins TRBV5-1 to TRBJ2-1; 11 bases align to TRBD1. Unmatched junction bases numbered 7, after V lost 4 bases and J lost 4 bases. The CDR3 extends over 16 amino acids. Germline V gene sequence: CDR1 SGHRS, CDR2 YFSETQ. The CDR3 loop reads CASSKRTGGVYNEQFF. The CDR3 DNA follows: TGCGCCAGCAGCAAAAGGACAGGGGGCGTTTACAATGAGCAGTTCTTC.

This chain joins TRBV6-5 and TRBJ2-5, with D perhaps matching TRBD1 (7 bases). V was pared by 5 bases and J by 7 bases, with 17 bases between. The CDR3 length is 14 residues. Germline CDR1 reads MNHEY; CDR2 reads SVGAGI. The CDR3 protein is CASSRGDSEGTQYF. In DNA form, the CDR3 reads TGTGCCAGCAGTAGGGGGGACAGCGAGGGGACCCAGTACTTC.

The chain joins TRBV4-2 to TRBJ2-3; D not certain. The CDR3 runs to 12 residues. Germline CDR1 reads LGHNA; CDR2 reads YNFKEQ. Trimming shortened V by 4 bases and J by 1 base, and 3 bases separated the two germline ends. In DNA form, the CDR3 reads TGTGCCAGCAGCCCTCGCACAGATACGCAGTATTTT. Translated: CASSPRTDTQYF.